This T cell receptor beta chain was profiled in a study of blood T cell repertoires in COVID-19. Study context: From the United States, Italy and Spain came samples of acute and convalescent COVID-19.

The CDR3 runs 13 residues. CDR1 and CDR2 from the germline V gene are SGHTA and FQGNSA. V lost 5 bases and J lost 8; bases outside the gene matches: 6. The participants were between roughly 18 and 90 years old and came from about two dozen US areas. Before being deemed recovered, Cohort 3 donors had two negative PCRs, clearance, or symptom resolution. The repertoire was sequenced with immunoSEQ multiplex PCR; TCRdb's copy has only in-frame clones and lacks some. Found here are around 290,000 clones, around nine tenths of them singletons; the top ten hold 1.1%. This sequence was found in a woman between 25 and 40 years old who had recovered from COVID-19. The chain combines TRBV7-2 with TRBJ1-3, with TRBD1 matching 7 bases. The specimen sequenced was PBMCs or T cells enriched from blood (not recorded which). The CDR3 spells CASSATGADTIYF. The CDR3 DNA is TGTGCCAGCAGCGCAACAGGGGCGGACACCATATATTTT.